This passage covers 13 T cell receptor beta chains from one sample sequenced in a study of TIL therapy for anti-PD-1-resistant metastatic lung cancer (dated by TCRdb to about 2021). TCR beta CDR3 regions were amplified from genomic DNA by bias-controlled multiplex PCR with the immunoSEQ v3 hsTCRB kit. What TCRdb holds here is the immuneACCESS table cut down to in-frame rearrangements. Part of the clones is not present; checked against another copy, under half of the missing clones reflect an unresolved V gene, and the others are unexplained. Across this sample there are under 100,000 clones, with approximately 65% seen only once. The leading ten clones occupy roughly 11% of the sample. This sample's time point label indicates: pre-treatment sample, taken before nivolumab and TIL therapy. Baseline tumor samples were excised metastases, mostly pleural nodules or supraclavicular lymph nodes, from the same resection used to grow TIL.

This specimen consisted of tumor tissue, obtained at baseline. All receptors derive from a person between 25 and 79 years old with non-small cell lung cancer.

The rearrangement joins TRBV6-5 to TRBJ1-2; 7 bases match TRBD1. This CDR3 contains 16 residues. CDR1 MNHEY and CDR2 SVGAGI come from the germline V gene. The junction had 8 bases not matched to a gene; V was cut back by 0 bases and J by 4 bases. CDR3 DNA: TGTGCCAGCAGTTACTCCGCCACCGGGACAGCCTATGGCTACACCTTC. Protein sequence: CASSYSATGTAYGYTF.

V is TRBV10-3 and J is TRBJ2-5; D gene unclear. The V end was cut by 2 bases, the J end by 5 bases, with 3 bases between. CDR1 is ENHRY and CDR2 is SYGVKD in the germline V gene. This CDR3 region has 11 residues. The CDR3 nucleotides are TGTGCCATCAGTGAGAAGGAGACCCAGTACTTC. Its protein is CAISEKETQYF.

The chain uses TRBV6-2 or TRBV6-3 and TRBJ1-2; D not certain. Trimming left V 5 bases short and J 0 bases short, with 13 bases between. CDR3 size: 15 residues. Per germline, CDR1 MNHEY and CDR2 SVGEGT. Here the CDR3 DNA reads TGTGCCAGCAGTCGAGGGTCTCGAGCTAACTATGGCTACACCTTC. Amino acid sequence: CASSRGSRANYGYTF.

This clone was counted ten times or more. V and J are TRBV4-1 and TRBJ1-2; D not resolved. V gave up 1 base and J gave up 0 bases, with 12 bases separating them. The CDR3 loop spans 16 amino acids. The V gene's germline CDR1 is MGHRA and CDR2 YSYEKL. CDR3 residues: CASSQGVGVANYGYTF. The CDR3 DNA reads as TGCGCCAGCAGCCAAGGCGTCGGGGTAGCTAACTATGGCTACACCTTC.

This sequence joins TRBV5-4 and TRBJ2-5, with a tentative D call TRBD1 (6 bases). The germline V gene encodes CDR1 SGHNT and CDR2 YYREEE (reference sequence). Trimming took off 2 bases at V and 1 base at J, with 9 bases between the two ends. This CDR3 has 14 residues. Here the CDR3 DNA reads TGTGCCAGCAGCTTACGGGACACCCAAGAGACCCAGTACTTC. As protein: CASSLRDTQETQYF.

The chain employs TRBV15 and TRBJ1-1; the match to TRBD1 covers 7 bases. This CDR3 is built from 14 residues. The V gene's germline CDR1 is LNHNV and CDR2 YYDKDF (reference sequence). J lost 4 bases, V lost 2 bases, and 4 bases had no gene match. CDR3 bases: TGTGCCACCAGCAGACAAACAGGGGCCACTGAAGCTTTCTTT. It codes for CATSRQTGATEAFF.

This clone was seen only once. The CDR3 bases are TGTGCCAGCTCACCATCTAGCGGGCCGGACTCCTACAATGAGCAGTTCTTC. Translated: CASSPSSGPDSYNEQFF. J is TRBJ2-1 and V is TRBV18, with 8 bases fitting TRBD2. The V gene end was trimmed by 2 bases and the J gene end by 0 bases; junction bases not matched to a gene: 6. Germline V gene lookup returns CDR1 KGHSH and CDR2 LQKENI. The CDR3 has 17 amino acids.

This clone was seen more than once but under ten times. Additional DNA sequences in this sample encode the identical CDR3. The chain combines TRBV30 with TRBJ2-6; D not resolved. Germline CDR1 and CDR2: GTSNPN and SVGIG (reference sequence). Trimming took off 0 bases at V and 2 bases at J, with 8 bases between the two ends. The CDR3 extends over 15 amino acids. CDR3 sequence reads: CAWSVTGAGANVLTF. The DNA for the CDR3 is TGTGCCTGGAGTGTAACTGGAGCTGGGGCCAACGTCCTGACTTTC.

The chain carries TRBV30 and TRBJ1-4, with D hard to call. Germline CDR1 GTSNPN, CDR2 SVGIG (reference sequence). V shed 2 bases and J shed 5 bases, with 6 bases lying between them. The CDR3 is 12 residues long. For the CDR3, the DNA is TGTGCCTGGAGTCGGAAGAATGAAAAACTGTTTTTT. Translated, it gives CAWSRKNEKLFF.

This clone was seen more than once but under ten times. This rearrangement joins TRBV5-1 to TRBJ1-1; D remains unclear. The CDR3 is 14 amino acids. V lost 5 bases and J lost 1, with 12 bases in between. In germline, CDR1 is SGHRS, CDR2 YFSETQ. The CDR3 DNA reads TGCGCCAGCAGTGCGAGGACCCGGAACACTGAAGCTTTCTTT. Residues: CASSARTRNTEAFF. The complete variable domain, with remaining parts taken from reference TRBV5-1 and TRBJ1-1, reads KAGVTQTPRYLIKTRGQQVTLSCSPISGHRSVSWYQQTPGQGLQFLFEYFSETQRNKGNFPGRFSGRQFSNSRSEMNVSTLELGDSALYLCASSARTRNTEAFFGQGTRLTVV.

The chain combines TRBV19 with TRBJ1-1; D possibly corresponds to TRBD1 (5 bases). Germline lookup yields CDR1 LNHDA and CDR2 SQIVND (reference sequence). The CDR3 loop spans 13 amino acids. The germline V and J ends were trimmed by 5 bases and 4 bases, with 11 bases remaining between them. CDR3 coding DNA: TGTGCCAGTAGTGAGGGACGATTCACTGAAGCTTTCTTT. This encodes CASSEGRFTEAFF.

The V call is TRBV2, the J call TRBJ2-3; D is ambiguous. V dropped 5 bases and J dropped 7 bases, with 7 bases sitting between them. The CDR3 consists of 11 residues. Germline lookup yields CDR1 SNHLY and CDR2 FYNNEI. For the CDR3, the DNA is TGTGCCAGCAGTCCAGGCAATACGCAGTATTTT. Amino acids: CASSPGNTQYF.

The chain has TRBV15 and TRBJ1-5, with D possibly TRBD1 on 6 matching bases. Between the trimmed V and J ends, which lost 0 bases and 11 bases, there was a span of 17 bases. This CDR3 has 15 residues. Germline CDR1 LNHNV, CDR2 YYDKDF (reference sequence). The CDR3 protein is CATSRDLQGSMAQHF. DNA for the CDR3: TGTGCCACCAGCAGAGATCTTCAGGGGTCAATGGCCCAGCATTTT. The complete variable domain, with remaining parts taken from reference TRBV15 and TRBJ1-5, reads DAMVIQNPRYQVTQFGKPVTLSCSQTLNHNVMYWYQQKSSQAPKLLFHYYDKDFNNEADTPDNFQSRRPNTSFCFLDIRSPGLGDTAMYLCATSRDLQGSMAQHFGDGTRLSIL.